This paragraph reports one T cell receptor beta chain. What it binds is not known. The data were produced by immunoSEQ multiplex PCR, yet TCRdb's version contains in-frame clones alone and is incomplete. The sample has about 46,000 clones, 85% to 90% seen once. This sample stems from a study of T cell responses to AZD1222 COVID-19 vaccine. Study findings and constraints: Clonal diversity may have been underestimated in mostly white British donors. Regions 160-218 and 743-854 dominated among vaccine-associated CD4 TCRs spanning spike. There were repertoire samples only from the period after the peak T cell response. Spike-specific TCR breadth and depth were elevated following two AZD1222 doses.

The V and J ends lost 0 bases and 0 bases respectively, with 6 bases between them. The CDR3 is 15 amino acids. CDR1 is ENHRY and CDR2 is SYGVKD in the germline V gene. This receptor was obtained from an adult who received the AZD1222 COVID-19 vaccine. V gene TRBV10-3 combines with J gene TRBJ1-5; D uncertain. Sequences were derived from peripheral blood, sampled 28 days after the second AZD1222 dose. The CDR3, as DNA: TGTGCCATCAGTGAGTCCCTTTATAGCAATCAGCCCCAGCATTTT. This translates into CAISESLYSNQPQHF.